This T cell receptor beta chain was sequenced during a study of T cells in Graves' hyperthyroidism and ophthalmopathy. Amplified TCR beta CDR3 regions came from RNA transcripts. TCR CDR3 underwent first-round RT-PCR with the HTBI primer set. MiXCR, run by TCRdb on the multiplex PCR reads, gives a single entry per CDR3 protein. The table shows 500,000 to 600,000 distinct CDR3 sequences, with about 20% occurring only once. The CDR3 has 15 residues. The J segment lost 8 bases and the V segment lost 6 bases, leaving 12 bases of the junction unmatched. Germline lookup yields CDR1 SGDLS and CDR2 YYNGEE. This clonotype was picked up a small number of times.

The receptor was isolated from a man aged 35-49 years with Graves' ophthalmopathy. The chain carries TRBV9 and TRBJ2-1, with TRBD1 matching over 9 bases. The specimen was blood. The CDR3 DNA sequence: TGTGCCAGCACCCGACAGGGGGAGCCGAGACATGAGCAGTTCTTC. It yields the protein CASTRQGEPRHEQFF.